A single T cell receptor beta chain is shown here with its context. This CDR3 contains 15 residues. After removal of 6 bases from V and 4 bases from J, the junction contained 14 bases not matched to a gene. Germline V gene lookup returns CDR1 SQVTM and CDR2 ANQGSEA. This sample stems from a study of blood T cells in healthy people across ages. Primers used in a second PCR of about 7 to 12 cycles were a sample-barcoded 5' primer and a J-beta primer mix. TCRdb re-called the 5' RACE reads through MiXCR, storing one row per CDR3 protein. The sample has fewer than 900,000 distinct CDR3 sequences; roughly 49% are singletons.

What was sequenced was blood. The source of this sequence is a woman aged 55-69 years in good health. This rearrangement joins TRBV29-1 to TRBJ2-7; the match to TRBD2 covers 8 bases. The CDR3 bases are TGCAGCGTGGGCCACGTCGGAGCGGGAGCATACGAGCAGTACTTC. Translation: CSVGHVGAGAYEQYF.